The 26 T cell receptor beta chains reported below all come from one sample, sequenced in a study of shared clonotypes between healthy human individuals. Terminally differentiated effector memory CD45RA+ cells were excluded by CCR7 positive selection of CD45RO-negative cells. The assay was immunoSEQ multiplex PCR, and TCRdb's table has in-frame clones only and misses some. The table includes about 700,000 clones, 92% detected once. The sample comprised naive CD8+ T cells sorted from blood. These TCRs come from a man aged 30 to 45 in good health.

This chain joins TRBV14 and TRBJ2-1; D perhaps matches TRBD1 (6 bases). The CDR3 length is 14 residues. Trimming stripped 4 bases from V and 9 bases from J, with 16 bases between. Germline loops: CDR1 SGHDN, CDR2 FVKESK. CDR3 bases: TGTGCCAGCAGCCTGGGAGTAACAGGGCTTGAGCAGTTCTTC. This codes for CASSLGVTGLEQFF.

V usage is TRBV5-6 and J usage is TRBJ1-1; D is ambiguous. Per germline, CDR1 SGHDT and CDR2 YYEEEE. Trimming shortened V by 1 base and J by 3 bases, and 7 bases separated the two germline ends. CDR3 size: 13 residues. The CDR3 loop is CASSLLAYTEAFF. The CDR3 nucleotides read TGTGCCAGCAGCTTGCTAGCGTACACTGAAGCTTTCTTT.

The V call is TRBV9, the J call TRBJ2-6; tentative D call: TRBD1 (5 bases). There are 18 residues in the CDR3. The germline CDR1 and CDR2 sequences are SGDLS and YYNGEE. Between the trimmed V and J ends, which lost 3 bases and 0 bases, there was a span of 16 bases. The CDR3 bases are TGTGCCAGCAGCGACCACAGGAGTTCCCTCTCTGGGGCCAACGTCCTGACTTTC. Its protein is CASSDHRSSLSGANVLTF.

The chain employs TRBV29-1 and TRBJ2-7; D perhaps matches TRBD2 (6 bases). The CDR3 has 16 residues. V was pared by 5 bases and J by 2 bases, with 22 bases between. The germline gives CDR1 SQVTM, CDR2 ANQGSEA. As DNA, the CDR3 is TGCAGCGTTTCGGGGGTGACTCAGGGACCCACCTACGAGCAGTACTTC. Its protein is CSVSGVTQGPTYEQYF.

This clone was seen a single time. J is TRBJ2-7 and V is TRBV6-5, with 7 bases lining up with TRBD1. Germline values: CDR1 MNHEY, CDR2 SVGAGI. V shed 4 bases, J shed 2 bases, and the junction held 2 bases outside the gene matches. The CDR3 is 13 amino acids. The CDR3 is CASSSTGTYEQYF. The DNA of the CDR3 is TGTGCCAGCAGTTCGACAGGGACCTACGAGCAGTACTTC.

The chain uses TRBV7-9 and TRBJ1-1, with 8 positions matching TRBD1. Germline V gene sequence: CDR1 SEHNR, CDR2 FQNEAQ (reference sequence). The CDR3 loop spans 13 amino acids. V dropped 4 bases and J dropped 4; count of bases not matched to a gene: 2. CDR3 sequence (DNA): TGTGCCAGCAGCTCAGGGGGCGGCACTGAAGCTTTCTTT. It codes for CASSSGGGTEAFF.

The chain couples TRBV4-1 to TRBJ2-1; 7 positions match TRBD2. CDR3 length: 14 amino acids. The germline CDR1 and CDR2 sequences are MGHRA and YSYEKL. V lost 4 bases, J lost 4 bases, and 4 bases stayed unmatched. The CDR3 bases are TGCGCCAGCAGCCCAAGCGGGGAATACAATGAGCAGTTCTTC. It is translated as CASSPSGEYNEQFF.

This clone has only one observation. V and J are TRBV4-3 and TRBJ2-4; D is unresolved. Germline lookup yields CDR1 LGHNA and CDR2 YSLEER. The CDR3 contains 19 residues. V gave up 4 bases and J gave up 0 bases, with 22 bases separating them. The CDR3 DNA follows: TGCGCCAGCAGCCCAGTGGTGGTCGGAACTCAACTAGCCAAAAACATTCAGTACTTC. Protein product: CASSPVVVGTQLAKNIQYF.

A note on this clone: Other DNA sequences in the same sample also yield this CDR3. CDR3 in amino acids: CASSEGLAAYNEQFF. Written as DNA, the CDR3 is TGTGCCAGCAGTGAAGGGCTAGCGGCCTACAATGAGCAGTTCTTC. The V call is TRBV2, the J call TRBJ2-1, with TRBD2 identical over 7 bases. CDR3 length: 15 residues. From germline, CDR1 is SNHLY and CDR2 FYNNEI. With V trimmed by 1 base and J by 2 bases, 2 bases remained unmatched.

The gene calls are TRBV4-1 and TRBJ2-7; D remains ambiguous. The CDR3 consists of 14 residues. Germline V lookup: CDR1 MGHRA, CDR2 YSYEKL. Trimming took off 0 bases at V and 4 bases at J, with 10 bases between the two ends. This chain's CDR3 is CASSQEFSWYEQYF. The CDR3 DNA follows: TGCGCCAGCAGCCAAGAGTTTAGCTGGTACGAGCAGTACTTC.

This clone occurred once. CDR3 protein: CASSSRMAGYEQYF. In DNA form, the CDR3 reads TGTGCCAGCAGTTCCCGGATGGCCGGCTACGAGCAGTACTTC. V and J are TRBV27 and TRBJ2-7; D is undetermined. V was shortened by 4 bases and J by 3 bases, with 13 bases between the two germline ends. In germline, CDR1 is MNHEY, CDR2 SMNVEV (reference sequence). The CDR3 has 14 residues.

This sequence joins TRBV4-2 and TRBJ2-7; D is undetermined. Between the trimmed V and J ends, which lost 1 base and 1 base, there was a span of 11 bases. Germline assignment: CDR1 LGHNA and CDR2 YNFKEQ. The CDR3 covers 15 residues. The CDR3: CASSQGLGQSYEQYF. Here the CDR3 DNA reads TGTGCCAGCAGCCAAGGATTAGGTCAGTCCTACGAGCAGTACTTC.

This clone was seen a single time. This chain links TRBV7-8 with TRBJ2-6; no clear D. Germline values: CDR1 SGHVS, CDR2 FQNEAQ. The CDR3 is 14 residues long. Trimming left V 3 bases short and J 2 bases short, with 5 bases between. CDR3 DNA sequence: TGTGCCAGCAGCTTGGACGCTGGGGCCAACGTCCTGACTTTC. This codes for CASSLDAGANVLTF.

CDR3 nucleotide sequence: TGTGCCAGCAGTTACTCGACTGGGGGCGGAGGCTATGGCTACACCTTC. Protein sequence: CASSYSTGGGGYGYTF. V and J are TRBV6-5 and TRBJ1-2; a possible D gene is TRBD1 (6 bases). Germline loops: CDR1 MNHEY, CDR2 SVGAGI. The V and J ends lost 0 bases and 4 bases respectively, with 15 bases between them. The CDR3 consists of 16 residues.

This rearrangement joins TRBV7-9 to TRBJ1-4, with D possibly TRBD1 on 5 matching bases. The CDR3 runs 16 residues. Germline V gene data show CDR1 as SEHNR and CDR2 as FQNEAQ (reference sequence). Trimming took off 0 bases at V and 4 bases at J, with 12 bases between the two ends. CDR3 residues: CASSLANSGGNEKLFF. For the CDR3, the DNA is TGTGCCAGCAGCTTAGCTAACTCGGGGGGTAATGAAAAACTGTTTTTT.

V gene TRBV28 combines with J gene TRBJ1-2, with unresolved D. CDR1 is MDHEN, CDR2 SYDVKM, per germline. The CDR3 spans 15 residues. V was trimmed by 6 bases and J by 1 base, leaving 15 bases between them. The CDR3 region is CASSPDGPVNYGYTF. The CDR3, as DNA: TGTGCCAGCAGCCCGGACGGCCCAGTTAACTATGGCTACACCTTC.

CDR3 amino acids: CASSLSSPWAGDSNEQFF. CDR3 nucleotide sequence: TGTGCCAGCAGCCTGTCCTCGCCTTGGGCAGGGGACTCCAATGAGCAGTTCTTC. The chain combines TRBV14 with TRBJ2-1; TRBD1 or TRBD2 may be the D gene (6 bases each). CDR3 length: 18 residues. The V and J ends lost 4 bases and 6 bases respectively, with 25 bases between them. From germline, CDR1 is SGHDN and CDR2 FVKESK. The entire variable domain, with the rest obtained from reference TRBV14 and TRBJ2-1, is as follows: EAGVTQFPSHSVIEKGQTVTLRCDPISGHDNLYWYRRVMGKEIKFLLHFVKESKQDESGMPNNRFLAERTGGTYSTLKVQPAELEDSGVYFCASSLSSPWAGDSNEQFFGPGTRLTVL.

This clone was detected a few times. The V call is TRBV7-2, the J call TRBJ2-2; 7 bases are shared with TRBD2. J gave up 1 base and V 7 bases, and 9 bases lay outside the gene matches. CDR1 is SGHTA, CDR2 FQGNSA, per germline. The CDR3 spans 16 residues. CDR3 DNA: TGTGCCAGCACCCTGGGCGGCGGGAGGAACACCGGGGAGCTGTTTTTT. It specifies CASTLGGGRNTGELFF.

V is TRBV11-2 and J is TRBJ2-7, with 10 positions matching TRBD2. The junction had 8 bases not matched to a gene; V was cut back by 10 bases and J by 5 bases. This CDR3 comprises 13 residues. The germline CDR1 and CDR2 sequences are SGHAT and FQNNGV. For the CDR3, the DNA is TGTGCCATCTCGCCGGGACTAGCGAACGAGCAGTACTTC. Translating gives CAISPGLANEQYF. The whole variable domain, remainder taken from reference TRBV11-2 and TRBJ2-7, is EAGVAQSPRYKIIEKRQSVAFWCNPISGHATLYWYQQILGQGPKLLIQFQNNGVVDDSQLPKDRFSAERLKGVDSTLKIQPAKLEDSAVYLCAISPGLANEQYFGPGTRLTVT.

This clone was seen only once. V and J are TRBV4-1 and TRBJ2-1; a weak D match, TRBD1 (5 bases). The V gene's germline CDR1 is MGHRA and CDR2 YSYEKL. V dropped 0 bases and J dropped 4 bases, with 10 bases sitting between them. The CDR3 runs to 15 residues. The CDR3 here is CASSQDWTQYNEQFF. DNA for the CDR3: TGCGCCAGCAGCCAAGATTGGACACAGTACAATGAGCAGTTCTTC.

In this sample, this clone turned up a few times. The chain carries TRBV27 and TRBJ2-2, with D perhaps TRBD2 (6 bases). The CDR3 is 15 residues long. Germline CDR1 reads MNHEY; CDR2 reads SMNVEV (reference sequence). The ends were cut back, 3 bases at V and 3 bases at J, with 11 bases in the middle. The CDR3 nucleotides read TGTGCCAGCAGTTTTATCGGGAGATACACCGGGGAGCTGTTTTTT. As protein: CASSFIGRYTGELFF.

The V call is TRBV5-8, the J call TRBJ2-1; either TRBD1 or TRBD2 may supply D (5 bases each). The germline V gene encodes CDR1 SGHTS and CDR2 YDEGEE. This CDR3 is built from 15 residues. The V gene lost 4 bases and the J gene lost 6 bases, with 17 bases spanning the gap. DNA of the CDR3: TGTGCCAGCAGCCCCGACCCAGGGAGCCCCAATGAGCAGTTCTTC. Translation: CASSPDPGSPNEQFF.

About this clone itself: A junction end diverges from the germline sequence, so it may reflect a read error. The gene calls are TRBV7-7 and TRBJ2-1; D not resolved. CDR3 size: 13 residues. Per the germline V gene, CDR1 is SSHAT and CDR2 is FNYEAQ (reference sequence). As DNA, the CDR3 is TGTGCTAGCAGCAAAAGCAAATACAATGAGCAGTTCTTC. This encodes CASSKSKYNEQFF. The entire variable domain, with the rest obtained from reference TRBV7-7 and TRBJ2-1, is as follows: GAGVSQSPRYKVTKRGQDVTLRCDPISSHATLYWYQQALGQGPEFLTYFNYEAQPDKSGLPSDRFSAERPEGSISTLTIQRTEQRDSAMYRCASSKSKYNEQFFGPGTRLTVL.

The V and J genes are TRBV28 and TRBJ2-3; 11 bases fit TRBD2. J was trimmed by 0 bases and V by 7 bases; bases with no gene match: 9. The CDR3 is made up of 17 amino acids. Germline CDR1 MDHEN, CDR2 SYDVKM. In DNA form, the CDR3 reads TGTGCCAGCATTTCCTTGCGACTAGCGGGAAGCACAGATACGCAGTATTTT. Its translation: CASISLRLAGSTDTQYF.

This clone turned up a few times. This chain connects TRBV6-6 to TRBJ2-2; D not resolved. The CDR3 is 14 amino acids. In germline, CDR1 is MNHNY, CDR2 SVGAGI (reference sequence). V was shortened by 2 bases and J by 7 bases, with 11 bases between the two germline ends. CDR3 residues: CASSYVDGDGELFF. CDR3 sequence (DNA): TGTGCCAGCAGTTACGTGGACGGCGACGGGGAGCTGTTTTTT.

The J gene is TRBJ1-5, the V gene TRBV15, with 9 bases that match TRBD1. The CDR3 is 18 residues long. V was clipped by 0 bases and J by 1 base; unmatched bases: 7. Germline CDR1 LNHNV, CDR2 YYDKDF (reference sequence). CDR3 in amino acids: CATSRETGGYLSNQPQHF. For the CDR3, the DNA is TGTGCCACCAGCAGAGAGACAGGGGGTTACTTAAGCAATCAGCCCCAGCATTTT.